Included here is one TCR beta chain sequence, with context. Primers included in the PCR were 60 Vbeta and 13 Jbeta primers. Sequencing used immunoSEQ multiplex PCR; TCRdb keeps in-frame clones, though not all of them. The table shows some 100,000 clones, with 70% to 85% occurring only once. The trim removed 5 bases at V and 1 base at J, leaving 1 base unmatched. CDR3 length: 13 amino acids. Germline values: CDR1 SGDLS, CDR2 YYNGEE. The data originate from a study of cytomegalovirus exposure and HLA in healthy donors. Study in general: Earlier, 100 million to 120 million unique TCR beta sequences were recovered from about 200 million T cells by an analysis.

This rearrangement joins TRBV9 to TRBJ2-7; 9 nucleotides align to TRBD2. The TCR comes from a woman younger than 30 in good health and CMV-seronegative. The sequencing sample was made of PBMCs. The CDR3 bases are TGTGCCAGCAGTAGCGGGAGTTCCTACGAGCAGTACTTC. Translated, it gives CASSSGSSYEQYF.